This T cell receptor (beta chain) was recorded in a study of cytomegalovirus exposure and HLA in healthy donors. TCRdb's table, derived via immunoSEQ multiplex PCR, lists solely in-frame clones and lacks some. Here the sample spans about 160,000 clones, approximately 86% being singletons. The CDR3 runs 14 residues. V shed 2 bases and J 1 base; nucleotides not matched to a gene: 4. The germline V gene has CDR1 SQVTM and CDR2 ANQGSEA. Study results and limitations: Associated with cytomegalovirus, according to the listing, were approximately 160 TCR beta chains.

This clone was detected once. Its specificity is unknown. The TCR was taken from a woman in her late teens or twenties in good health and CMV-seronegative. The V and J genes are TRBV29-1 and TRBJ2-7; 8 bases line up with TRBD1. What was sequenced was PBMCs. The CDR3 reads CSVENRDRSYEQYF. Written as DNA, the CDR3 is TGCAGCGTTGAAAACCGGGACAGGTCCTACGAGCAGTACTTC.